This T cell receptor (beta chain) was captured by sequencing in a study of Ad26.COV2.S vaccination and SARS-CoV-2 variants. About the research overall: As a participant in COV1001, the donor was in the Ad26.COV2.S trial arm.

The CDR3 is 15 residues long. Germline loops: CDR1 SGHRS, CDR2 YFSETQ. Trimming took off 0 bases at V and 7 bases at J, with 14 bases between the two ends. The protocol was immunoSEQ multiplex PCR, while the TCRdb copy is restricted to in-frame clones and leaves out a portion. The sample has around 450,000 clones; 89% are singletons. Study findings and constraints: Placebo recipients had lower spike-specific TCR breadth than vaccine recipients. Reported post-vaccination CD8+ and CD4+ T cell responses to spike showed substantial breadth.

Treatment here: roughly 20 received Ad26.COV2.S at low or high dose, single or two shots; roughly five received placebo; per-sample allocation not given. The samples date from day 63 after the first vaccine or placebo injection. A remark on this clone: No antigen is known for it.

This TCR derives from a person aged 18 to 59 who received the Ad26.COV2.S COVID-19 vaccine or a placebo. Sequencing was performed on peripheral blood, taken in a trial of Ad26.COV2.S vaccine versus placebo. The J gene is TRBJ2-1, the V gene TRBV5-1; D could derive from TRBD1 or TRBD2 (6 bases each). The CDR3 DNA follows: TGCGCCAGCAGCTTGGTGGGCGGAGGGGGGAATGAGCAGTTCTTC. It encodes CASSLVGGGGNEQFF.